These 5 T cell receptor beta chains were all obtained from the same sample, sequenced in a study of OX40 agonist ivuxolimab in advanced cancers. Repertoires were generated with immunoSEQ multiplex PCR, while TCRdb's copy carries only in-frame clones and drops some. Seen here are about 37,000 clones, roughly 83% observed once, and the top ten hold around 20%. The specimen was CD4+ or CD8+ T cells sorted from blood, collected in a trial of the OX40 agonist ivuxolimab. The receptors stem from an adult with an advanced solid tumor such as melanoma, head and neck, liver or kidney cancer.

V gene TRBV4-3 combines with J gene TRBJ2-3; D might be TRBD1 or TRBD2, each matching 6 bases. Trimming took 3 bases from V and 2 from J, leaving 15 bases between them. CDR1 LGHNA and CDR2 YSLEER come from the germline V gene. There are 16 residues in the CDR3. DNA for the CDR3: TGCGCCAGCAGCCAGGCAAATGGGGGGCTCACAGATACGCAGTATTTT. Its translation: CASSQANGGLTDTQYF.

This clone was found a few times. J is TRBJ1-5 and V is TRBV7-8, with D hard to call. The V gene's germline CDR1 is SGHVS and CDR2 FQNEAQ. V lost 5 bases and J 1 base, leaving 12 bases between the germline ends. The CDR3 consists of 15 residues. For the CDR3, the DNA is TGTGCCAGCAGCCCCCTCTGGGGAAGCAATCAGCCCCAGCATTTT. Translating it yields CASSPLWGSNQPQHF.

The chain links TRBV15 to TRBJ2-6; D uncertain. In germline, CDR1 is LNHNV, CDR2 YYDKDF (reference sequence). The V end was cut by 1 base, the J end by 0 bases, with 7 bases between. This CDR3 comprises 16 residues. The CDR3 DNA follows: TGTGCCACCAGCAGAGTACCGGGCTCTGGGGCCAACGTCCTGACTTTC. It specifies CATSRVPGSGANVLTF. The whole variable domain, filled in from reference TRBV15 and TRBJ2-6, reads DAMVIQNPRYQVTQFGKPVTLSCSQTLNHNVMYWYQQKSSQAPKLLFHYYDKDFNNEADTPDNFQSRRPNTSFCFLDIRSPGLGDTAMYLCATSRVPGSGANVLTFGAGSRLTVL.

The V call is TRBV19, the J call TRBJ1-1; the match to TRBD1 covers 12 bases. This CDR3 region has 15 residues. V was clipped by 7 bases and J by 7 bases; unmatched bases: 10. Germline CDR1 reads LNHDA; CDR2 reads SQIVND (reference sequence). The CDR3 spells CASTEEGQGAIEAFF. CDR3 nucleotide sequence: TGTGCCAGTACCGAGGAGGGACAGGGGGCGATTGAAGCTTTCTTT.

V gene TRBV28 combines with J gene TRBJ2-2; TRBD2 matches 12 bases. V lost 5 bases to trimming and J lost 3 bases; unmatched junction nucleotides: 4. The CDR3 sequence is 16 residues long. CDR1 and CDR2 from the germline V gene are MDHEN and SYDVKM. CDR3 residues: CASSGLAGFDTGELFF. The CDR3 coding sequence is TGTGCCAGCAGTGGACTAGCGGGATTTGACACCGGGGAGCTGTTTTTT. The whole variable domain, filled in from reference TRBV28 and TRBJ2-2, reads DVKVTQSSRYLVKRTGEKVFLECVQDMDHENMFWYRQDPGLGLRLIYFSYDVKMKEKGDIPEGYSVSREKKERFSLILESASTNQTSMYLCASSGLAGFDTGELFFGEGSRLTVL.